These 32 T cell receptor beta chains were all obtained from the same sample, sequenced in a study of blood T cell repertoires in COVID-19. Clones were sequenced by immunoSEQ multiplex PCR, and TCRdb holds only the in-frame ones, with some missing. The profile shows 210,000 or so clones, more than 75% of them singletons. The sequenced sample was peripheral blood. Source of these receptors: a middle-aged woman with acute or convalescent COVID-19.

V gene TRBV11-2 combines with J gene TRBJ2-6, with a tentative D call TRBD1 (5 bases). In germline, CDR1 is SGHAT, CDR2 FQNNGV. The CDR3 is 17 residues long. Between the trimmed V and J ends, which lost 5 bases and 0 bases, there was a span of 14 bases. In nucleotides, the CDR3 is TGTGCCAGCAGCCCCAGGGATGAGAACTCTGGGGCCAACGTCCTGACTTTC. Its translation is CASSPRDENSGANVLTF.

J is TRBJ1-2 and V is TRBV5-5, with a tentative D call TRBD1 (6 bases). The V and J ends lost 1 base and 0 bases respectively, with 13 bases between them. The germline V gene encodes CDR1 SGHKS and CDR2 YYEKEE (reference sequence). This CDR3 contains 16 residues. CDR3 in DNA: TGTGCCAGCAGCTTGAAACCAGGGGCCCCTAACTATGGCTACACCTTC. Protein product: CASSLKPGAPNYGYTF. The full variable domain, with the rest looked up from reference TRBV5-5 and TRBJ1-2, is DAGVTQSPTHLIKTRGQQVTLRCSPISGHKSVSWYQQVLGQGPQFIFQYYEKEERGRGNFPDRFSARQFPNYSSELNVNALLLGDSALYLCASSLKPGAPNYGYTFGSGTRLTVV.

The V gene is TRBV5-1, the J gene TRBJ2-1; a possible D gene is TRBD2 (6 bases). The CDR3 is made up of 15 amino acids. V lost 4 bases to trimming and J lost 0 bases, with 11 bases between them. In germline, CDR1 is SGHRS, CDR2 YFSETQ. The CDR3 reads CASSLRDSSYNEQFF. CDR3 DNA: TGCGCCAGCAGCCTACGGGACTCCTCCTACAATGAGCAGTTCTTC.

The CDR3 region is CSVGGQGFEAFF. DNA of the CDR3: TGCAGCGTAGGGGGACAGGGTTTCGAAGCTTTCTTT. The chain employs TRBV29-1 and TRBJ1-1; 9 bases line up with TRBD1. V shed 6 bases and J 8 bases; nucleotides not matched to a gene: 7. CDR3 size: 12 residues. Per the germline V gene, CDR1 is SQVTM and CDR2 is ANQGSEA. The full variable domain, completed using reference TRBV29-1 and TRBJ1-1, is SAVISQKPSRDICQRGTSLTIQCQVDSQVTMMFWYRQQPGQSLTLIATANQGSEATYESGFVIDKFPISRPNLTFSTLTVSNMSPEDSSIYLCSVGGQGFEAFFGQGTRLTVV.

This rearrangement joins TRBV2 to TRBJ2-7, with 8 bases identical to TRBD1. After removal of 8 bases from V and 2 bases from J, the junction contained 11 bases not matched to a gene. The CDR3 is 15 residues long. CDR1 and CDR2 (germline): SNHLY, FYNNEI. CDR3 residues: CASFPTGADPYEQYF. In DNA form, the CDR3 reads TGTGCCAGCTTTCCGACAGGGGCCGACCCCTACGAGCAGTACTTC.

The rearrangement links TRBV14 to TRBJ1-4, with a possible D match to TRBD1 (6 bases). Germline V lookup: CDR1 SGHDN, CDR2 FVKESK. The CDR3 has 18 amino acids. The V gene lost 4 bases and the J gene lost 8 bases, with 26 bases spanning the gap. The CDR3 region has the DNA TGTGCCAGCAGCCCCGGCCTGGGAAGCCAAAAAAGGGGGGAAAAACTGTTTTTT. It encodes CASSPGLGSQKRGEKLFF.

This clone was seen a few times. The chain carries TRBV5-5 and TRBJ1-2; 8 bases are a match to TRBD1. J lost 7 bases, V lost 3 bases, and 11 bases had no gene match. The CDR3 consists of 15 residues. Germline loops: CDR1 SGHKS, CDR2 YYEKEE (reference sequence). The CDR3 reads CASSYPGTGGSGYTF. CDR3 nucleotide sequence: TGTGCCAGCAGCTACCCAGGGACAGGAGGTAGTGGCTACACCTTC.

This rearrangement joins TRBV9 to TRBJ1-3, with 7 bases identical to TRBD1. Germline V gene lookup returns CDR1 SGDLS and CDR2 YYNGEE. The CDR3 loop spans 16 amino acids. Trimming at V came to 3 bases and at J to 0 bases, leaving 6 bases not matched to a gene. The CDR3 DNA reads as TGTGCCAGCAGCGGACGGGACAGAGTCTCTGGAAACACCATATATTTT. Its translation is CASSGRDRVSGNTIYF.

This chain uses TRBV27 with TRBJ2-7, with 7 positions matching TRBD2. The CDR3 is made up of 15 amino acids. Germline trimming cut 6 bases from V and 2 bases from J; bases unmatched to any gene: 10. Looked up from germline, CDR1 is MNHEY and CDR2 is SMNVEV (reference sequence). CDR3 bases: TGTGCCAGCAGCCCTCGACTAGCCCCCACCTACGAGCAGTACTTC. Amino acids: CASSPRLAPTYEQYF.

The chain is built from TRBV6-5 and TRBJ1-2, with TRBD1 identical over 7 bases. CDR3 length: 14 residues. Germline V gives CDR1 MNHEY, CDR2 SVGAGI. V was clipped by 2 bases and J by 2 bases; unmatched bases: 2. CDR3 residues: CASSYNRGNYGYTF. In nucleotides, the CDR3 is TGTGCCAGCAGTTACAACAGGGGCAACTATGGCTACACCTTC.

This clone was seen a few times. The V call is TRBV7-2, the J call TRBJ1-1; a weak D match, TRBD1 (5 bases). From germline, CDR1 is SGHTA and CDR2 FQGNSA. Trimming took 0 bases from V and 7 from J, leaving 12 bases between them. CDR3 length: 14 residues. CDR3 sequence: CASSLAGRVSEAFF. The CDR3 DNA is TGTGCCAGCAGCTTAGCCGGCAGGGTTAGTGAAGCTTTCTTT.

In its sample, this clone was seen once. The rearrangement joins TRBV12-5 to TRBJ2-7, with D tentatively TRBD1 (6 bases). CDR1 and CDR2 from the germline V gene are LGHNT and FRNRAP. There are 13 residues in the CDR3. V shed 6 bases and J shed 4 bases, with 13 bases lying between them. The CDR3 sequence is CASGTTTGYEQYF. CDR3 DNA sequence: TGTGCTAGTGGCACCACGACAGGTTACGAGCAGTACTTC. Based on the CDR3 plus reference TRBV12-5 and TRBJ2-7, the full variable domain is DARVTQTPRHKVTEMGQEVTMRCQPILGHNTVFWYRQTMMQGLELLAYFRNRAPLDDSGMPKDRFSAEMPDATLATLKIQPSEPRDSAVYFCASGTTTGYEQYFGPGTRLTVT.

The chain is built from TRBV5-1 and TRBJ2-7, with TRBD2 matching over 10 bases. V trimming: 2 bases; J trimming: 5 bases; junction bases outside the gene matches: 7. From germline, CDR1 is SGHRS and CDR2 YFSETQ. CDR3 length: 15 amino acids. This CDR3 reads CASSLSGTSVHEQYF. The CDR3 DNA is TGCGCCAGCAGCTTATCCGGGACTAGCGTCCACGAGCAGTACTTC.

V is TRBV12-5 and J is TRBJ1-6; 8 positions agree with TRBD1. The junction had 5 bases not matched to a gene; V was cut back by 1 base and J by 9 bases. The CDR3 extends over 15 amino acids. CDR1 and CDR2 (germline): LGHNT, FRNRAP. CDR3 sequence reads: CASGLETGGTSPLHF. The CDR3 DNA is TGTGCTAGTGGTTTGGAAACAGGGGGGACTTCACCCCTCCACTTT. Drawing the rest from reference TRBV12-5 and TRBJ1-6, the complete variable domain is DARVTQTPRHKVTEMGQEVTMRCQPILGHNTVFWYRQTMMQGLELLAYFRNRAPLDDSGMPKDRFSAEMPDATLATLKIQPSEPRDSAVYFCASGLETGGTSPLHFGNGTRLTVT.

The chain links TRBV9 to TRBJ1-6; D call uncertain. Germline CDR1 SGDLS, CDR2 YYNGEE. The germline V and J ends were trimmed by 3 bases and 0 bases, with 7 bases remaining between them. CDR3 length: 15 amino acids. CDR3 in DNA: TGTGCCAGCAGCGATGGGAGCTCCTATAATTCACCCCTCCACTTT. It specifies CASSDGSSYNSPLHF.

The table lists this clone with a count of one. The chain carries TRBV7-2 and TRBJ2-1; 8 nucleotides line up with TRBD2. This CDR3 spans 17 amino acids. Germline loops: CDR1 SGHTA, CDR2 FQGNSA. Germline trimming cut 1 base from V and 3 bases from J; bases unmatched to any gene: 8. CDR3 residues: CASSLGVSGSSYNEQFF. The CDR3 DNA reads as TGTGCCAGCAGCTTAGGAGTGAGCGGGAGCAGCTACAATGAGCAGTTCTTC.

The count of this clone is one. The chain carries TRBV4-1 and TRBJ2-4; D is undetermined. Germline V CDR1 and CDR2: MGHRA, YSYEKL. Deletions cut 4 bases from V and 2 bases from J, with 12 bases between. The CDR3 is made up of 15 amino acids. CDR3 DNA sequence: TGCGCCAGCAGCCTTCTAGAGTCTTCCAAAAACATTCAGTACTTC. Encoded protein: CASSLLESSKNIQYF.

Details on this clone: The junction differs from germline at one of its ends, possibly a read error. The chain links TRBV10-3 to TRBJ2-7, with a tentative D call TRBD2 (6 bases). The CDR3 covers 12 residues. Germline CDR1 reads ENHRY; CDR2 reads SYGVKD. CDR3 bases: TGTGCCATCAACGGAGGGGAGGCCGAGAAGGACTTC. Protein product: CAINGGEAEKDF.

This clone occurred once. V gene TRBV19 combines with J gene TRBJ1-1; 10 bases are a match to TRBD1. The CDR3 length is 16 residues. Trimming at V came to 0 bases and at J to 4 bases, leaving 5 bases not matched to a gene. Germline values: CDR1 LNHDA, CDR2 SQIVND (reference sequence). The CDR3 spells CASSIDWTGGATEAFF. The CDR3 DNA sequence: TGTGCCAGTAGTATAGACTGGACAGGGGGGGCCACTGAAGCTTTCTTT.

The gene calls are TRBV12-2 and TRBJ2-2; the table calls TRBD2, which could not be checked here. TRBV12-2 represents a pseudogene. This CDR3 has 18 amino acids. The CDR3 here is CASRLAPVLAGVSGELFF. DNA of the CDR3: TGTGCAAGTCGCTTAGCGCCTGTACTAGCGGGAGTGTCCGGGGAGCTGTTTTTT.

The J gene is TRBJ2-5, the V gene TRBV21-1; the table names TRBD2, a call not compared with the DNA. TRBV21-1 is a pseudogene. The CDR3 spans 15 residues. In nucleotides, the CDR3 is TGTGCCAGCAGCAAAGCGCGCTCAGCCGGGGAGACCCAGTACTTC. It is translated as CASSKARSAGETQYF.

The count of this clone is one. The chain carries TRBV21-1 and TRBJ1-2; the table's D call, TRBD1, has no DNA check behind it. TRBV21-1 is labeled a pseudogene. This CDR3 region has 14 residues. CDR3 sequence: CASSKMTGDYGYTF. The CDR3 nucleotides read TGTGCCAGCAGCAAGATGACAGGGGACTATGGCTACACCTTC.

The V call is TRBV13, the J call TRBJ2-3; a weak D match, TRBD1 (5 bases). This CDR3 region has 19 residues. V lost 1 base, J lost 0 bases, and 20 bases lay in between. Germline CDR1 and CDR2: PRHDT and FYEKMQ (reference sequence). CDR3 residues: CASSLDFLGQYNSTDTQYF. Here the CDR3 DNA reads TGTGCCAGCAGCTTAGACTTCTTGGGGCAGTATAATAGCACAGATACGCAGTATTTT.

The chain has TRBV3-1 (or the pseudogene TRBV3-2) and TRBJ2-7, with D possibly matching TRBD2 (6 bases). CDR3 length: 16 amino acids. Trimming took 0 bases from V and 5 from J, leaving 17 bases between them. Germline V gene sequence: CDR1 LGHDT, CDR2 YNNKEL (reference sequence). The CDR3 is CASSQDGAGPRDEQYF. In DNA form, the CDR3 reads TGTGCCAGCAGCCAAGATGGGGCGGGGCCGCGGGACGAGCAGTACTTC.

The gene calls are TRBV6-2 or TRBV6-3 and TRBJ2-1; TRBD2 might be the D (5 bases). This CDR3 is built from 11 residues. Per the germline V gene, CDR1 is MNHEY and CDR2 is SVGEGT. The V end was cut by 4 bases, the J end by 10 bases, with 8 bases between. CDR3 region: CASSFQREQFF. As DNA, the CDR3 is TGTGCCAGCAGTTTCCAGCGGGAGCAGTTCTTC.

The chain is built from TRBV10-3 and TRBJ1-4; D is uncertain. V was shortened by 2 bases and J by 0 bases, with 13 bases between the two germline ends. CDR1 and CDR2 from the germline V gene are ENHRY and SYGVKD. The CDR3 consists of 17 residues. Here the CDR3 DNA reads TGTGCCATCAGTGAGGTTGTGTCATTTGCAACTAATGAAAAACTGTTTTTT. It translates to CAISEVVSFATNEKLFF.

CDR3 bases: TGTGCCAGCAGAGTAGGGGGCGGCTATGGCTACACCTTC. It yields the protein CASRVGGGYGYTF. The rearrangement uses TRBV12-3 or TRBV12-4 and TRBJ1-2, with 7 bases matching TRBD1. J lost 4 bases, V lost 6 bases, and 5 bases had no gene match. The CDR3 consists of 13 residues.

The chain couples TRBV3-1 (or the pseudogene TRBV3-2) to TRBJ2-1, with D tentatively TRBD2 (5 bases). Trimming removed 11 bases at V and 3 bases at J, with 11 bases between. Germline values: CDR1 LGHDT, CDR2 YNNKEL (reference sequence). The CDR3 has 12 amino acids. CDR3 sequence reads: CAREVDYNEQFF. The CDR3 region has the DNA TGTGCCCGGGAAGTGGACTACAATGAGCAGTTCTTC.

The gene calls are TRBV11-2 and TRBJ1-1, with D maybe TRBD1 (6 bases). The CDR3 loop spans 14 amino acids. V was cut by 5 bases and J by 1 base, with 11 bases left in between. Germline V gene lookup returns CDR1 SGHAT and CDR2 FQNNGV. This chain's CDR3 is CASSPRRGNTEAFF. The CDR3 DNA sequence: TGTGCCAGCAGCCCCCGCAGGGGGAACACTGAAGCTTTCTTT.

The chain joins TRBV7-2 to TRBJ2-1; 9 nucleotides agree with TRBD2. With V trimmed by 1 base and J by 7 bases, 11 bases remained unmatched. Germline-derived CDR1 and CDR2 are SGHTA and FQGNSA. The length of the CDR3 is 17 residues. In DNA form, the CDR3 reads TGTGCCAGCAGCTTAGTATGGGGCGGTCTAGCGGGGAATGAGCAGTTCTTC. It codes for CASSLVWGGLAGNEQFF.

The chain combines TRBV5-5 with TRBJ1-2, with D uncertain. The V and J ends lost 4 bases and 4 bases respectively, with 11 bases between them. The CDR3 spans 13 residues. CDR1 is SGHKS and CDR2 is YYEKEE in the germline V gene (reference sequence). The chain's CDR3 is CASSPSGLYGYTF. Here the CDR3 DNA reads TGTGCCAGCAGCCCCAGCGGCCTCTATGGCTACACCTTC.

A single count supports this clone. This chain joins TRBV5-1 and TRBJ2-7; 11 bases are shared with TRBD2. The CDR3 spans 15 residues. With V trimmed by 0 bases and J by 4 bases, 3 bases remained unmatched. Germline CDR1 reads SGHRS; CDR2 reads YFSETQ. CDR3 loop: CASSLEVAGGYEQYF. CDR3 DNA sequence: TGCGCCAGCAGCTTGGAAGTAGCGGGGGGGTACGAGCAGTACTTC.